The rows below give T cell receptor beta chains drawn from one sample of a study of blood T cell repertoires in COVID-19. Assay used: immunoSEQ multiplex PCR; TCRdb lists only in-frame clones, some missing. The sample comprises about 150,000 clones, about nine tenths of which are singletons, and about 5.3% rests with the top ten. Sequencing was carried out using peripheral blood. The receptor source for this set is a man between 18 and 29 years old with COVID-19, enrolled during active disease. Each CDR3 is given with its conserved first and last residue. The D gene is left open where the match is weak. Size is omitted from some rows. Given values are once, few, many or a class for expanded clones.

j_call: TRBJ2-1
d_call: TRBD2
cdr3_length: 15
v_call: TRBV14
clone_size: NA
cdr3_aa: CASSQRAGRYNEQFF
cdr3_nt: TGTGCCAGCAGCCAAAGAGCGGGGCGCTACAATGAGCAGTTCTTC

j_call: TRBJ2-7
d_call: TRBD2
cdr3_length: 15
v_call: TRBV4-1
clone_size: NA
cdr3_aa: CASSPYGGGSYEQYF
cdr3_nt: TGCGCCAGCAGCCCCTACGGGGGGGGTTCCTACGAGCAGTACTTC

j_call: TRBJ2-5
d_call: NA
cdr3_length: 13
v_call: TRBV7-2
clone_size: NA
cdr3_aa: CASSLRVGETQYF
cdr3_nt: TGTGCCAGCAGCTTGAGGGTGGGAGAGACCCAGTACTTC

j_call: TRBJ2-1
d_call: NA
cdr3_length: 13
v_call: TRBV25-1
clone_size: NA
cdr3_aa: CASCTALYNEQFF
cdr3_nt: TGTGCCAGCTGTACAGCCCTCTACAATGAGCAGTTCTTC

j_call: TRBJ2-1
d_call: TRBD1
cdr3_length: 13
v_call: TRBV6-5
clone_size: NA
cdr3_aa: CADTGTAYNEQFF
cdr3_nt: TGTGCCGACACCGGGACAGCCTACAATGAGCAGTTCTTC

j_call: TRBJ2-3
d_call: TRBD1
cdr3_length: 15
v_call: TRBV19
clone_size: NA
cdr3_aa: CASSTSPGTVDTQYF
cdr3_nt: TGTGCCAGTAGTACCAGTCCCGGGACAGTAGATACGCAGTATTTT

j_call: TRBJ1-2
d_call: NA
cdr3_length: 11
v_call: TRBV5-4
clone_size: few
cdr3_aa: CASSQGYGYTF
cdr3_nt: TGTGCCAGCAGTCAGGGGTATGGCTACACCTTC

j_call: TRBJ1-2
d_call: TRBD1
cdr3_length: 16
v_call: TRBV7-8
clone_size: NA
cdr3_aa: CASSRNRQGAPYGYTF
cdr3_nt: TGTGCCAGCAGCCGAAATCGACAGGGGGCTCCTTATGGCTACACCTTC

j_call: TRBJ1-1
d_call: NA
cdr3_length: 16
v_call: TRBV27
clone_size: NA
cdr3_aa: CASSPRGTRGNTEAFF
cdr3_nt: TGTGCCAGCAGCCCCAGAGGGACACGCGGGAACACTGAAGCTTTCTTT

j_call: TRBJ2-2
d_call: TRBD1
cdr3_length: 14
v_call: TRBV27
clone_size: NA
cdr3_aa: CASSMQGATGELFF
cdr3_nt: TGTGCCAGCAGTATGCAGGGGGCCACCGGGGAGCTGTTTTTT

j_call: TRBJ1-2
d_call: NA
cdr3_length: 12
v_call: TRBV30
clone_size: NA
cdr3_aa: CAWSVGGDGYTF
cdr3_nt: TGTGCCTGGAGTGTAGGCGGGGATGGCTACACCTTC

j_call: TRBJ1-1
d_call: NA
cdr3_length: 14
v_call: TRBV3-1/TRBV3-2
clone_size: NA
cdr3_aa: CASSHRLQRAEAFF
cdr3_nt: TGTGCCAGCAGCCACCGGCTACAGAGGGCTGAAGCTTTCTTT

j_call: TRBJ1-1
d_call: TRBD1
cdr3_length: 15
v_call: TRBV5-1
clone_size: NA
cdr3_aa: CASSYSGTGDTEAFF
cdr3_nt: TGCGCCAGCAGCTACTCCGGGACAGGGGATACTGAAGCTTTCTTT

j_call: TRBJ2-1
d_call: NA
cdr3_length: 15
v_call: TRBV27
clone_size: NA
cdr3_aa: CASSLTEKLYNEQFF
cdr3_nt: TGTGCCAGCAGTCTGACGGAGAAGCTCTACAATGAGCAGTTCTTC

j_call: TRBJ2-3
d_call: TRBD1
cdr3_length: 15
v_call: TRBV6-5
clone_size: NA
cdr3_aa: CASTKRGTGIDTQYF
cdr3_nt: TGTGCCAGCACCAAAAGGGGGACAGGGATAGATACGCAGTATTTT

j_call: TRBJ1-5
d_call: TRBD1
cdr3_length: 18
v_call: TRBV28
clone_size: NA
cdr3_aa: CASSFEQGALMSNQPQHF
cdr3_nt: TGTGCCAGCAGTTTTGAACAGGGGGCTCTCATGAGCAATCAGCCCCAGCATTTT

j_call: TRBJ1-2
d_call: TRBD1
cdr3_length: 14
v_call: TRBV20-1
clone_size: NA
cdr3_aa: CSASEGQGAYGYTF
cdr3_nt: TGCAGTGCTAGTGAGGGACAGGGGGCTTATGGCTACACCTTC

j_call: TRBJ2-7
d_call: TRBD1
cdr3_length: 14
v_call: TRBV27
clone_size: NA
cdr3_aa: CASSHRGSPYEQYF
cdr3_nt: TGTGCCAGCAGTCACAGGGGTTCCCCCTACGAGCAGTACTTC

j_call: TRBJ1-2
d_call: NA
cdr3_length: 14
v_call: TRBV3-1/TRBV3-2
clone_size: NA
cdr3_aa: CASSQGLKHGGYTF
cdr3_nt: TGTGCCAGCAGCCAAGGATTGAAGCACGGGGGCTACACCTTC

j_call: TRBJ2-3
d_call: TRBD2
cdr3_length: 15
v_call: TRBV4-3
clone_size: few
cdr3_aa: CASSQDRAGADTQYF
cdr3_nt: TGCGCCAGCAGCCAAGATCGGGCGGGAGCAGATACGCAGTATTTT

j_call: TRBJ2-1
d_call: NA
cdr3_length: 13
v_call: TRBV19
clone_size: NA
cdr3_aa: CASSIQGGNEQFF
cdr3_nt: TGTGCCAGTAGTATCCAGGGGGGTAATGAGCAGTTCTTC

j_call: TRBJ1-1
d_call: TRBD1
cdr3_length: 16
v_call: TRBV28
clone_size: NA
cdr3_aa: CASSLPRTGGTSEAFF
cdr3_nt: TGTGCCAGCAGTTTACCCCGGACAGGGGGTACGTCTGAAGCTTTCTTT

j_call: TRBJ1-2
d_call: TRBD1
cdr3_length: 17
v_call: TRBV27
clone_size: once
cdr3_aa: CASSLYGTVGEDYGYTF
cdr3_nt: TGTGCCAGCAGTTTATACGGGACAGTTGGCGAAGACTATGGCTACACCTTC

j_call: TRBJ1-5
d_call: NA
cdr3_length: 17
v_call: TRBV19
clone_size: NA
cdr3_aa: CASRPSRRAGAVVPQHF
cdr3_nt: TGTGCCAGTAGACCCTCTCGAAGGGCAGGGGCGGTGGTGCCCCAGCATTTT

j_call: TRBJ2-1
d_call: TRBD2
cdr3_length: 14
v_call: TRBV27
clone_size: NA
cdr3_aa: CASSLGGRGDEQFF
cdr3_nt: TGTGCCAGCAGTTTAGGGGGGAGGGGAGATGAGCAGTTCTTC